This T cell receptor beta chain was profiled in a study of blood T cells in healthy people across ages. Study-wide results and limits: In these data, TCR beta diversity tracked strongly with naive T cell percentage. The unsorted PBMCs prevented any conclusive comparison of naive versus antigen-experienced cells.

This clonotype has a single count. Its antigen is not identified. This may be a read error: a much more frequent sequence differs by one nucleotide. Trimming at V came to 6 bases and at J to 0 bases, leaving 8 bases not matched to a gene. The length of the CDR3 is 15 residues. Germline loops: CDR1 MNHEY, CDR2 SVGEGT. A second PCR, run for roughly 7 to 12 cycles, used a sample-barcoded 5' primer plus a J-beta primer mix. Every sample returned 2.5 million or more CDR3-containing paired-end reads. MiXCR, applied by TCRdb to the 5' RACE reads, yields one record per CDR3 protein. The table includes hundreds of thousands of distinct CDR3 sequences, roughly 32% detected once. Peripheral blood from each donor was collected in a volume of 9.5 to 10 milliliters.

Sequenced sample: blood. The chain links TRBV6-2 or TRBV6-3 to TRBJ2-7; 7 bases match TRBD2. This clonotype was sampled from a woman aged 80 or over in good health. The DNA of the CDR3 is TGTGCCAGCAGCCTTCGGGAGGCAAACTCCTACGAGCAGTACTTC. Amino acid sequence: CASSLREANSYEQYF.